This T cell receptor beta chain was identified during a study of T cells after yellow fever vaccination. Generation of TCR cDNA used 5'RACE template switching (which added a universal primer site and UMIs). MiXCR, run by TCRdb on the 5' RACE reads, gives a single entry per CDR3 protein. This table has about 630,000 distinct CDR3 sequences, approximately 13% appearing once. Notes on the study in general: The appearance of a small share of clonotypes in both CD4 and CD8 compartments was observed. Repertoires obtained by FACS sorting could include abundant clonotypes that entered as contaminants from the bulk population.

About this clonotype itself: Its specificity is unknown.

Material: PBMCs, obtained on the day of the yellow fever booster vaccination. This TCR came from a man under 40 who received the YFV17D yellow fever vaccine.

The DNA of the CDR3 is TGTGCCAGCAGCCTGGAACAGAATAATTCACCCCTCCACTTT. Residues: CASSLEQNNSPLHF. V gene TRBV7-2 combines with J gene TRBJ1-6; D gene uncertain. Germline lookup yields CDR1 SGHTA and CDR2 FQGNSA. The CDR3 length is 14 residues. The V end was cut by 5 bases, the J end by 5 bases, with 10 bases between.